What follows are 24 T cell receptor beta chains derived from one specimen sequenced in a study of T cell responses to AZD1222 COVID-19 vaccine. The assay was immunoSEQ multiplex PCR, and TCRdb's table has in-frame clones only and misses some. The table shows tens of thousands of clones, with approximately 83% occurring only once. Sample: peripheral blood, taken on day 0 of AZD1222 vaccination. The source of these receptors is an adult in good health.

The chain links TRBV5-4 to TRBJ1-1, with D perhaps TRBD1 (6 bases). Trimming left V 3 bases short and J 0 bases short, with 9 bases between. Germline loops: CDR1 SGHNT, CDR2 YYREEE (reference sequence). CDR3 length: 14 residues. The CDR3, as DNA: TGTGCCAGCAGCTCCACAGGGTTGAACACTGAAGCTTTCTTT. Residues: CASSSTGLNTEAFF.

The J gene is TRBJ1-5, the V gene TRBV30; weak D call: TRBD1 (5 bases). From germline, CDR1 is GTSNPN and CDR2 SVGIG (reference sequence). Trimming shortened V by 0 bases and J by 5 bases, and 8 bases separated the two germline ends. The CDR3 spans 13 residues. The CDR3 here is CAWSVGTYQPQHF. Written as DNA, the CDR3 is TGTGCCTGGAGTGTAGGGACCTATCAGCCCCAGCATTTT.

The genes are TRBV4-1 and TRBJ2-1; 9 positions agree with TRBD2. Looked up from germline, CDR1 is MGHRA and CDR2 is YSYEKL. The CDR3 contains 16 residues. V shed 4 bases, J shed 6 bases, and the junction held 10 bases outside the gene matches. CDR3 sequence: CASSLAQLAGTNEQFF. CDR3 DNA: TGCGCCAGCAGCCTCGCCCAGCTAGCGGGAACCAATGAGCAGTTCTTC.

The count of this clone is one. This rearrangement joins TRBV3-1 (or the pseudogene TRBV3-2) to TRBJ2-1, with TRBD1 matching over 9 bases. Germline V gives CDR1 LGHDT, CDR2 YNNKEL (reference sequence). With V trimmed by 3 bases and J by 7 bases, 7 bases remained unmatched. The CDR3 is made up of 15 amino acids. DNA of the CDR3: TGTGCCAGCAGCCACCGGGACAGGGAAGGGAATGAGCAGTTCTTC. Its protein product is CASSHRDREGNEQFF.

This clone appeared once. The V gene is TRBV19, the J gene TRBJ1-4; TRBD1 is a possible D gene (5 bases). Trimming left V 3 bases short and J 5 bases short, with 19 bases between. Germline V gene data show CDR1 as LNHDA and CDR2 as SQIVND (reference sequence). The CDR3 loop spans 17 amino acids. CDR3: CASSMTNRSRANEKLFF. The CDR3 region has the DNA TGTGCCAGTAGTATGACCAACAGGTCTAGGGCAAATGAAAAACTGTTTTTT.

The chain couples TRBV7-3 to TRBJ1-1; 8 bases are a match to TRBD1. With V trimmed by 5 bases and J by 5 bases, 7 bases remained unmatched. Germline assignment: CDR1 SGHTA and CDR2 FQGTGA. This CDR3 is 14 amino acids long. This chain's CDR3 is CASSPQGAQTEAFF. The CDR3 DNA is TGTGCCAGCAGCCCCCAGGGGGCGCAGACTGAAGCTTTCTTT.

This clone was picked up a small number of times. The chain recombines TRBV5-4 with TRBJ2-2; D is undetermined. This CDR3 has 13 amino acids. CDR1 and CDR2 (germline): SGHNT, YYREEE (reference sequence). The V and J ends lost 4 bases and 4 bases respectively, with 8 bases between them. DNA for the CDR3: TGTGCCAGCAGCGCGCCCGGCACCGGGGAGCTGTTTTTT. This gives the protein CASSAPGTGELFF.

This clone was counted a single time. The rearrangement links TRBV4-2 to TRBJ2-5; no firm D call. V shed 2 bases and J shed 6 bases, with 7 bases lying between them. Germline CDR1 is LGHNA and CDR2 is YNFKEQ. The CDR3 totals 12 residues. CDR3 DNA sequence: TGTGCCAGCAGCCAACCCCAGCAGACCCAGTACTTC. Its protein is CASSQPQQTQYF.

The chain joins TRBV5-5 to TRBJ1-2; no definite D call. With 4 bases removed from V and 8 bases from J, the gap between germline ends came to 15 bases. CDR3 size: 13 residues. Germline CDR1 is SGHKS and CDR2 is YYEKEE (reference sequence). In nucleotides, the CDR3 is TGTGCCAGCAGCGCCCGGTGGGTGGACGGCTACACCTTC. This sequence encodes CASSARWVDGYTF.

V gene TRBV3-1 (or the pseudogene TRBV3-2) combines with J gene TRBJ2-7, with 9 bases aligning to TRBD1. This CDR3 is built from 16 residues. The V gene's germline CDR1 is LGHDT and CDR2 YNNKEL (reference sequence). The junction had 8 bases not matched to a gene; V was cut back by 0 bases and J by 5 bases. The CDR3 bases are TGTGCCAGCAGCCAAGATATCCGACAGGGGGACGACGAGCAGTACTTC. Its translation: CASSQDIRQGDDEQYF.

The V gene is TRBV4-1, the J gene TRBJ2-3, with 8 bases fitting TRBD2. This CDR3 comprises 15 residues. V dropped 4 bases and J dropped 3; count of bases not matched to a gene: 6. CDR1 and CDR2 from the germline V gene are MGHRA and YSYEKL. The CDR3 bases are TGCGCCAGCAGCCCCCAAGCGGGAGCGACAGATACGCAGTATTTT. As protein: CASSPQAGATDTQYF.

This clone ranks as large (0.1 to 1%). The chain links TRBV10-1 to TRBJ2-7; D may be TRBD1 or TRBD2 (6 bases each). This CDR3 region has 15 residues. Germline V lookup: CDR1 WNHNN, CDR2 SYGVQD (reference sequence). V was trimmed by 9 bases and J by 4 bases, leaving 22 bases between them. CDR3 loop: CASAGGPLVPYEQYF. In nucleotides, the CDR3 is TGCGCCAGTGCCGGGGGCCCCCTAGTTCCTTACGAGCAGTACTTC.

This clone was observed a few times. The J gene is TRBJ2-7, the V gene TRBV28; D uncertain. V lost 3 bases and J 4 bases, leaving 16 bases between the germline ends. The CDR3 is made up of 15 amino acids. Germline CDR1 MDHEN, CDR2 SYDVKM. The CDR3 DNA reads TGTGCCAGCAGTTTTAGGATAGATGAATATTACGAGCAGTACTTC. It translates to CASSFRIDEYYEQYF.

This chain links TRBV2 with TRBJ2-5; TRBD1 aligns across 12 bases. There are 15 residues in the CDR3. CDR1 SNHLY and CDR2 FYNNEI come from the germline V gene. The V and J ends lost 6 bases and 5 bases, in that order; junction bases with no gene match: 7. DNA for the CDR3: TGTGCCAGCAGAAGGGACAGGGGGCGTTTGGAGACCCAGTACTTC. Translated, it gives CASRRDRGRLETQYF.

The rearrangement joins TRBV5-4 to TRBJ2-2, with D tentatively TRBD2 (5 bases). The CDR3 extends over 17 amino acids. Trimming took off 3 bases at V and 3 bases at J, with 18 bases between the two ends. CDR1 SGHNT and CDR2 YYREEE come from the germline V gene (reference sequence). The CDR3 here is CASSYTGNIVYTGELFF. The CDR3 DNA follows: TGTGCCAGCAGCTATACGGGAAATATCGTTTACACCGGGGAGCTGTTTTTT. Variable domain in full (rest from reference TRBV5-4 and TRBJ2-2): ETGVTQSPTHLIKTRGQQVTLRCSSQSGHNTVSWYQQALGQGPQFIFQYYREEENGRGNFPPRFSGLQFPNYSSELNVNALELDDSALYLCASSYTGNIVYTGELFFGEGSRLTVL.

The J gene is TRBJ2-1, the V gene TRBV5-1; D gene ambiguous. Germline-derived CDR1 and CDR2 are SGHRS and YFSETQ. The CDR3 totals 16 residues. Trimming removed 0 bases at V and 3 bases at J, with 13 bases between. CDR3 DNA: TGCGCCAGCAGCTTGGCCATCAGCGACCGCTACAATGAGCAGTTCTTC. Translated, it gives CASSLAISDRYNEQFF.

The chain carries TRBV30 and TRBJ1-5, with D possibly being TRBD1 (5 bases). Germline-derived CDR1 and CDR2 are GTSNPN and SVGIG (reference sequence). This CDR3 region has 14 residues. Deletions cut 0 bases from V and 5 bases from J, with 11 bases between. The CDR3 DNA is TGTGCCTGGAGTGTAGTGGGGGGGGATCAGCCCCAGCATTTT. Translating it yields CAWSVVGGDQPQHF.

The chain recombines TRBV12-3 or TRBV12-4 with TRBJ1-5, with no clear D. This CDR3 is built from 13 residues. V lost 6 bases, J lost 2 bases, and 8 bases lay in between. The CDR3 DNA reads TGTGCCAGCAGAGGGCTAGGCAATCAGCCCCAGCATTTT. Translating gives CASRGLGNQPQHF.

The chain links TRBV7-9 to TRBJ1-2, with D perhaps TRBD1 (5 bases). Germline values: CDR1 SEHNR, CDR2 FQNEAQ (reference sequence). CDR3 length equals 14 residues. The V end was cut by 3 bases, the J end by 4 bases, with 12 bases between. The CDR3 region has the DNA TGTGCCAGCAGCTTGTCGCGGGGACTCTATGGCTACACCTTC. Translation: CASSLSRGLYGYTF. The variable domain in full, with the rest retrieved from reference TRBV7-9 and TRBJ1-2, is DTGVSQNPRHKITKRGQNVTFRCDPISEHNRLYWYRQTLGQGPEFLTYFQNEAQLEKSRLLSDRFSAERPKGSFSTLEIQRTEQGDSAMYLCASSLSRGLYGYTFGSGTRLTVV.

The chain combines TRBV28 with TRBJ2-7; possibly TRBD1 for D (6 bases). The V gene's germline CDR1 is MDHEN and CDR2 SYDVKM. V was pared by 6 bases and J by 6 bases, with 18 bases between. The length of the CDR3 is 14 residues. In nucleotides, the CDR3 is TGTGCCAGCAGCAAACCGGGACACTCTAGCGAGCAGTACTTC. Translating it yields CASSKPGHSSEQYF.

This clone was detected only once. The V and J genes are TRBV6-2 or TRBV6-3 and TRBJ1-3; D is unresolved. The CDR3 has 18 amino acids. The germline gives CDR1 MNHEY, CDR2 SVGEGT. The V end lost 3 bases, the J end lost 0 bases, and 18 bases lay between the germline ends. The CDR3 here is CASSYATRQRISGNTIYF. In DNA, the CDR3 is TGTGCCAGCAGTTATGCCACCAGGCAGAGAATCTCTGGAAACACCATATATTTT.

This clone has a handful of counts. This chain joins TRBV5-1 and TRBJ1-4; D not resolved. Germline CDR1 is SGHRS and CDR2 is YFSETQ. The V and J ends lost 6 bases and 3 bases respectively, with 9 bases between them. The CDR3 is 13 residues long. CDR3 amino acids: CASKRMPNEKLFF. Here the CDR3 DNA reads TGCGCCAGCAAACGTATGCCTAATGAAAAACTGTTTTTT.

V gene TRBV27 combines with J gene TRBJ1-6; D is perhaps TRBD1 (6 bases). V lost 4 bases to trimming and J lost 6 bases, with 7 bases between them. The length of the CDR3 is 13 residues. Germline V CDR1 and CDR2: MNHEY, SMNVEV (reference sequence). The CDR3 loop reads CASSYRVNSPLHF. As DNA, the CDR3 is TGTGCCAGCAGTTACAGGGTTAATTCACCCCTCCACTTT.

This chain uses TRBV6-1 with TRBJ1-1; D ambiguous. Trimming shortened V by 3 bases and J by 1 base, and 6 bases separated the two germline ends. Germline CDR1 MNHNS, CDR2 SASEGT. CDR3 length equals 13 residues. CDR3 DNA: TGTGCCAGCAGTGATCAGAGGAACACTGAAGCTTTCTTT. Translation gives CASSDQRNTEAFF.